Below, 29 T cell receptor beta chains from the same sample are listed, as sequenced in a study of T cell repertoires in cytomegalovirus infection. MiXCR, run by TCRdb on the reads, gives a single entry per CDR3 protein. The sample carries 150,000 to 200,000 distinct CDR3 sequences, approximately 15% recorded once. The sample comprised PBMCs. These receptors all come from a human donor in good health (CMV status not recorded). Some clones in this sample may be carry-over from other donors' samples.

The table lists this clonotype with many counts. V and J are TRBV12-3 or TRBV12-4 and TRBJ1-2; 9 bases align to TRBD1. This CDR3 is built from 14 residues. The ends lost 0 bases at V and 7 bases at J; junction bases unmatched: 3. CDR3 bases: TGTGCCAGCAGTTTAGCCGGGACAGGGTCTGGCTACACCTTC. Protein: CASSLAGTGSGYTF.

This chain links TRBV28 with TRBJ1-1; D is possibly TRBD1 (6 bases). CDR1 and CDR2 (germline): MDHEN, SYDVKM. This CDR3 comprises 13 residues. V was shortened by 1 base and J by 7 bases, with 10 bases between the two germline ends. The CDR3: CASSLLIQGEAFF. In DNA, the CDR3 is TGTGCCAGCAGTTTATTAATACAGGGTGAAGCTTTCTTT.

The V gene is TRBV19, the J gene TRBJ1-1; D is perhaps TRBD1 (5 bases). V was pared by 3 bases and J by 4 bases, with 15 bases between. The CDR3 consists of 15 residues. Germline values: CDR1 LNHDA, CDR2 SQIVND (reference sequence). The CDR3 DNA is TGTGCCAGTAGTATCTGGTCCTCCGGGGGCACTGAAGCTTTCTTT. Its protein product is CASSIWSSGGTEAFF.

The chain recombines TRBV20-1 with TRBJ1-2; the D is unclear. The germline V and J ends were trimmed by 3 bases and 0 bases, with 8 bases remaining between them. In germline, CDR1 is DFQATT, CDR2 SNEGSKA (reference sequence). This CDR3 comprises 13 residues. CDR3 region: CSARVTTNYGYTF. Here the CDR3 DNA reads TGCAGTGCTAGGGTGACTACTAACTATGGCTACACCTTC.

This clonotype occurred many times. The V and J genes are TRBV11-2 and TRBJ2-5; 8 nucleotides line up with TRBD1. The CDR3 is 14 amino acids. After removal of 5 bases from V and 1 base from J, the junction contained 3 bases not matched to a gene. Germline V gene lookup returns CDR1 SGHAT and CDR2 FQNNGV. CDR3 region: CASSIGQGQETQYF. The CDR3 DNA follows: TGTGCCAGCAGCATTGGACAGGGCCAAGAGACCCAGTACTTC.

This clonotype was observed many times. CDR3 sequence: CASSFLIGGLAPGELFF. The DNA for the CDR3 is TGTGCCAGCAGCTTCCTGATAGGAGGTCTAGCACCCGGGGAGCTGTTTTTT. V and J are TRBV7-9 and TRBJ2-2, with D perhaps TRBD2 (5 bases). Deletions cut 3 bases from V and 6 bases from J, with 20 bases between. The V gene's germline CDR1 is SEHNR and CDR2 FQNEAQ (reference sequence). The CDR3 has 17 residues.

This clonotype has at least ten counts. The chain couples TRBV7-2 to TRBJ2-7; D is unclear. V lost 5 bases and J 2 bases, leaving 7 bases between the germline ends. The CDR3 runs to 12 residues. CDR1 is SGHTA, CDR2 FQGNSA, per germline. The CDR3 sequence is CASSDLPYEQYF. The CDR3 DNA reads as TGTGCCAGCAGCGACTTACCCTACGAGCAGTACTTC.

The sample holds many counts of this clonotype. The chain carries TRBV7-6 and TRBJ1-1; possibly TRBD1 for D (6 bases). Trimming removed 1 base at V and 6 bases at J, with 15 bases between. The CDR3 has 15 amino acids. Germline-derived CDR1 and CDR2 are SGHVS and FNYEAQ. The CDR3 DNA sequence: TGTGCCAGCAGCTTAGGGGGGGGCGGAGGAGCTGAAGCTTTCTTT. It yields the protein CASSLGGGGGAEAFF.

This rearrangement joins TRBV10-3 to TRBJ2-6; tentatively, D is TRBD1 or TRBD2 (6 bases each). V was pared by 8 bases and J by 10 bases, with 12 bases between. The CDR3 extends over 12 amino acids. Germline V gives CDR1 ENHRY, CDR2 SYGVKD. The CDR3 DNA reads as TGTGCCATCGGGGGGCAGACTAACGTCCTGACTTTC. Protein sequence: CAIGGQTNVLTF.

At least ten counts were recorded for this clonotype. The chain recombines TRBV6-1 with TRBJ1-1, with unresolved D. The CDR3 extends over 12 amino acids. Germline lookup yields CDR1 MNHNS and CDR2 SASEGT. The germline V and J ends were trimmed by 2 bases and 7 bases, with 8 bases remaining between them. The CDR3 coding sequence is TGTGCCAGCAGTGAAAATTTTGGTGAAGCTTTCTTT. It codes for CASSENFGEAFF.

This clonotype came up many times. The chain carries TRBV29-1 and TRBJ1-1; 9 nucleotides line up with TRBD1. Germline V gives CDR1 SQVTM, CDR2 ANQGSEA. The CDR3 runs 16 residues. Losses at the gene ends were 1 base for V and 4 bases for J; bases not matched to a gene: 10. The CDR3 sequence is CSVEVWGTGKGTEAFF. The CDR3 DNA sequence: TGCAGCGTTGAAGTTTGGGGGACAGGGAAGGGCACTGAAGCTTTCTTT.

The chain recombines TRBV28 with TRBJ2-3; 8 bases map to TRBD2. The J segment lost 3 bases and the V segment lost 6 bases, leaving 8 bases of the junction unmatched. Germline CDR1 reads MDHEN; CDR2 reads SYDVKM. This CDR3 has 15 amino acids. The CDR3 DNA reads TGTGCCAGCAGCAAGGTAGCGGGAAGGACAGATACGCAGTATTTT. Translating it yields CASSKVAGRTDTQYF.

The chain has TRBV29-1 and TRBJ1-2; possible D gene TRBD1, 5 bases. The CDR3 totals 13 residues. Germline V gene data show CDR1 as SQVTM and CDR2 as ANQGSEA. Trimming pared 7 bases from V and 2 bases from J, leaving 14 bases between. The CDR3 reads CSAGGGANYGYTF. As DNA, the CDR3 is TGCAGCGCGGGGGGAGGGGCGAACTATGGCTACACCTTC.

At least ten counts were recorded for this clonotype. The J gene is TRBJ1-2, the V gene TRBV9; D might be TRBD1 (5 bases). The length of the CDR3 is 14 residues. The V end was cut by 0 bases, the J end by 1 base, with 7 bases between. Germline CDR1 is SGDLS and CDR2 is YYNGEE. The CDR3: CASSVATVNYGYTF. The DNA of the CDR3 is TGTGCCAGCAGCGTAGCGACAGTTAACTATGGCTACACCTTC.

The sample holds many counts of this clonotype. The V gene is TRBV28, the J gene TRBJ2-6; no firm D call. This CDR3 has 16 amino acids. V was pared by 5 bases and J by 0 bases, with 11 bases between. The germline CDR1 and CDR2 sequences are MDHEN and SYDVKM. CDR3 protein: CASSRLLTSGANVLTF. CDR3 DNA sequence: TGTGCCAGCAGTCGACTTTTGACCTCTGGGGCCAACGTCCTGACTTTC.

The chain recombines TRBV6-2 or TRBV6-3 with TRBJ2-3, with TRBD1 matching over 9 bases. CDR3 size: 16 residues. V dropped 2 bases and J dropped 2; count of bases not matched to a gene: 5. Germline lookup yields CDR1 MNHEY and CDR2 SVGEGT. In DNA, the CDR3 is TGTGCCAGCAGTTACGCCGGGACAGGGAACACAGATACGCAGTATTTT. Encoded protein: CASSYAGTGNTDTQYF.

The chain links TRBV19 to TRBJ2-2, with D maybe TRBD1 (6 bases). The germline V gene encodes CDR1 LNHDA and CDR2 SQIVND (reference sequence). V was shortened by 5 bases and J by 1 base, with 11 bases between the two germline ends. This CDR3 has 15 residues. The CDR3 loop reads CASSGPGQNTGELFF. The CDR3 coding sequence is TGTGCCAGTAGTGGTCCGGGACAGAACACCGGGGAGCTGTTTTTT. Drawing the rest from reference TRBV19 and TRBJ2-2, the complete variable domain is DGGITQSPKYLFRKEGQNVTLSCEQNLNHDAMYWYRQDPGQGLRLIYYSQIVNDFQKGDIAEGYSVSREKKESFPLTVTSAQKNPTAFYLCASSGPGQNTGELFFGEGSRLTVL.

Only a few counts were recorded for this clonotype. The chain is built from TRBV28 and TRBJ2-7; D not certain. Trimming cost V 6 bases and J 2 bases, with 11 bases left between them. CDR3 size: 13 residues. Germline V lookup: CDR1 MDHEN, CDR2 SYDVKM. This CDR3 is CASRPLTPYEQYF. The CDR3 coding sequence is TGTGCCAGCAGGCCTCTTACACCCTACGAGCAGTACTTC.

This chain links TRBV28 with TRBJ2-7; D may correspond to TRBD1 or TRBD2 (5 bases each). The CDR3 spans 13 residues. V lost 4 bases and J 4 bases, leaving 11 bases between the germline ends. Germline V gene sequence: CDR1 MDHEN, CDR2 SYDVKM. The CDR3 protein is CASSSGRPYEQYF. CDR3 sequence (DNA): TGTGCCAGCAGTTCGGGACGGCCATACGAGCAGTACTTC.

The rearrangement joins TRBV11-2 to TRBJ1-1, with D hard to call. Trimming shortened V by 1 base and J by 4 bases, and 13 bases separated the two germline ends. The CDR3 extends over 15 amino acids. Germline V gene sequence: CDR1 SGHAT, CDR2 FQNNGV. In DNA form, the CDR3 reads TGTGCCAGCAGCTTAGGGAGGTGGCGAAGCACTGAAGCTTTCTTT. Encoded protein: CASSLGRWRSTEAFF.

This clonotype was counted ten times or more. The chain carries TRBV24-1 and TRBJ2-1; D is perhaps TRBD2 (6 bases). CDR3 size: 16 residues. CDR1 KGHDR and CDR2 SFDVKD come from the germline V gene. V dropped 3 bases and J dropped 0 bases, with 11 bases sitting between them. The CDR3 region is CATSDRDSNSYNEQFF. The CDR3 nucleotides are TGTGCCACCAGTGATCGGGACTCCAACTCCTACAATGAGCAGTTCTTC.

This clonotype was seen ten or more times. The V call is TRBV11-3, the J call TRBJ2-5, with D perhaps matching TRBD2 (5 bases). The CDR3 has 13 residues. Trimming shortened V by 5 bases and J by 7 bases, and 14 bases separated the two germline ends. The germline CDR1 and CDR2 sequences are SGHNT and YENEEA. In DNA, the CDR3 is TGTGCCAGCAGCCTCTCTCTCCGGGGGACCCAGTACTTC. Protein: CASSLSLRGTQYF.

The sample holds many counts of this clonotype. The rearrangement uses TRBV28 and TRBJ1-5; D may be TRBD1 (5 bases). The CDR3 runs to 12 residues. Germline V gives CDR1 MDHEN, CDR2 SYDVKM. The V end lost 5 bases, the J end lost 10 bases, and 12 bases lay between the germline ends. The chain's CDR3 is CASSPTGPPQHF. The CDR3 nucleotides are TGTGCCAGCAGTCCCACAGGTCCCCCCCAGCATTTT.

The chain couples TRBV4-1 to TRBJ1-3; D is ambiguous. The CDR3 extends over 17 amino acids. V lost 0 bases, J lost 1 base, and 13 bases lay in between. Per the germline V gene, CDR1 is MGHRA and CDR2 is YSYEKL. Here the CDR3 DNA reads TGCGCCAGCAGCCAAGATCGATCTAGGAAGTCTGGAAACACCATATATTTT. Protein sequence: CASSQDRSRKSGNTIYF.

The rearrangement uses TRBV4-1 and TRBJ2-3; perhaps TRBD2 as D (5 bases). V was pared by 0 bases and J by 2 bases, with 12 bases between. Germline V CDR1 and CDR2: MGHRA, YSYEKL. The CDR3 runs to 16 residues. The CDR3 region is CASSQEGERSTDTQYF. The CDR3 nucleotides read TGCGCCAGCAGCCAAGAAGGAGAGCGGTCCACAGATACGCAGTATTTT.

This clonotype was counted many times. The rearrangement uses TRBV19 and TRBJ1-1; the D gene is possibly TRBD1 (5 bases). The germline V gene has CDR1 LNHDA and CDR2 SQIVND (reference sequence). The CDR3 is 15 amino acids. Between the trimmed V and J ends, which lost 1 base and 3 bases, there was a span of 12 bases. CDR3 in DNA: TGTGCCAGTAGTATAGTCGGGGGAAGCGACACTGAAGCTTTCTTT. Translation gives CASSIVGGSDTEAFF. The whole variable domain, remainder taken from reference TRBV19 and TRBJ1-1, is DGGITQSPKYLFRKEGQNVTLSCEQNLNHDAMYWYRQDPGQGLRLIYYSQIVNDFQKGDIAEGYSVSREKKESFPLTVTSAQKNPTAFYLCASSIVGGSDTEAFFGQGTRLTVV.

This clonotype was recorded many times. The rearrangement joins TRBV7-2 to TRBJ2-4, with no clear D. CDR3 length equals 13 residues. With 1 base removed from V and 6 bases from J, the gap between germline ends came to 7 bases. Germline assignment: CDR1 SGHTA and CDR2 FQGNSA. The chain's CDR3 is CASSLGWGNIQYF. Written as DNA, the CDR3 is TGTGCCAGCAGCTTAGGATGGGGAAACATTCAGTACTTC. Full variable domain (outside the CDR3, taken from reference TRBV7-2 and TRBJ2-4): GAGVSQSPSNKVTEKGKDVELRCDPISGHTALYWYRQSLGQGLEFLIYFQGNSAPDKSGLPSDRFSAERTGGSVSTLTIQRTQQEDSAVYLCASSLGWGNIQYFGAGTRLSVL.

The CDR3 spells CASGNVVTEAFF. CDR3 nucleotide sequence: TGCGCCAGCGGAAACGTTGTAACTGAAGCTTTCTTT. The chain couples TRBV5-1 to TRBJ1-1; D is uncertain. Trimming took off 7 bases at V and 5 bases at J, with 12 bases between the two ends. The CDR3 loop spans 12 amino acids. The germline V gene has CDR1 SGHRS and CDR2 YFSETQ.

Ten or more counts support this clonotype. V and J are TRBV7-2 and TRBJ2-1, with D uncertain. Germline V lookup: CDR1 SGHTA, CDR2 FQGNSA. The CDR3 runs to 14 residues. The V end lost 1 base, the J end lost 4 bases, and 8 bases lay between the germline ends. This CDR3 reads CASSLVQPYNEQFF. The CDR3 coding sequence is TGTGCCAGCAGCTTAGTTCAGCCGTACAATGAGCAGTTCTTC. Looking up the rest from reference TRBV7-2 and TRBJ2-1 gives the full variable domain: GAGVSQSPSNKVTEKGKDVELRCDPISGHTALYWYRQSLGQGLEFLIYFQGNSAPDKSGLPSDRFSAERTGGSVSTLTIQRTQQEDSAVYLCASSLVQPYNEQFFGPGTRLTVL.